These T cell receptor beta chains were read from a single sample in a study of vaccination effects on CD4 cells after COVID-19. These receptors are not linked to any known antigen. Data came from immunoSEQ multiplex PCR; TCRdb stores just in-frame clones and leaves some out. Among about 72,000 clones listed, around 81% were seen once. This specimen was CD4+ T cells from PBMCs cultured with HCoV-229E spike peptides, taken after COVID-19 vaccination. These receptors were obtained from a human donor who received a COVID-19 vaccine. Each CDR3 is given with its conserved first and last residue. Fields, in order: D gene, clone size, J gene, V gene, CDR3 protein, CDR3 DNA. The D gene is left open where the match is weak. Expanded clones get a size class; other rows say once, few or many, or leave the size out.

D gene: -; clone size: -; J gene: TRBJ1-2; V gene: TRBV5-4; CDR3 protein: CASSSRTEGSIGYTF; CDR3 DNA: TGTGCCAGCAGCTCTAGGACGGAAGGTTCTATAGGCTACACCTTC
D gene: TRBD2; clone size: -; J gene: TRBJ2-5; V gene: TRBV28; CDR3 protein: CASRGGAKETQYF; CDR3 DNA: TGTGCCAGCAGGGGAGGGGCAAAAGAGACCCAGTACTTC
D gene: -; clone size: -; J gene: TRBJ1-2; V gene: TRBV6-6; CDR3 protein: CASSYAPVPPYGYTF; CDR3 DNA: TGTGCCAGCAGTTACGCACCGGTTCCCCCCTATGGCTACACCTTC
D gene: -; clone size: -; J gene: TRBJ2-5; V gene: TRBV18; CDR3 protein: CASSLGLQETQYF; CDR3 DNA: TGTGCCAGCTCACTCGGCCTTCAAGAGACCCAGTACTTC
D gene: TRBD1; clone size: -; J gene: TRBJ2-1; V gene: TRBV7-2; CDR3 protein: CASSLAGQGSSNEQFF; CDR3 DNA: TGTGCCAGCAGCTTAGCCGGACAGGGGTCAAGCAATGAGCAGTTCTTC
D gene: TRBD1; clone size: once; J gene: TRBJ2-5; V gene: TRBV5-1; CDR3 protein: CASSSTGGGETQYF; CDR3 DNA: TGCGCCAGCAGCTCGACAGGGGGCGGGGAGACCCAGTACTTC
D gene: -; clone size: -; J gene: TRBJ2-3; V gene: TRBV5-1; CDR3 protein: CASSLKSGSTDTQYF; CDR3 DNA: TGCGCCAGCAGCTTAAAAAGCGGGAGCACAGATACGCAGTATTTT
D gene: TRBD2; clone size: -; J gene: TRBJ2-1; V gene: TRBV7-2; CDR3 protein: CASSLRAGNEQFF; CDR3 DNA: TGTGCCAGCAGCCTAAGAGCGGGAAACGAGCAGTTCTTC
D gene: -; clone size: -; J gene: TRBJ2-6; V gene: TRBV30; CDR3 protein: CAFAPRYSASGANVLTF; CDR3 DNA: TGTGCCTTCGCCCCGAGGTACTCAGCCTCTGGGGCCAACGTCCTGACTTTC
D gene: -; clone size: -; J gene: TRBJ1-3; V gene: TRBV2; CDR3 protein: CASSERGSGNTIYF; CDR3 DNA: TGTGCCAGCAGTGAAAGGGGGTCTGGAAACACCATATATTTT
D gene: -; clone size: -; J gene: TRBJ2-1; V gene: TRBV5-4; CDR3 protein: CASSDRTAEDEQFF; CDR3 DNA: TGTGCCAGCAGCGATCGGACGGCCGAGGATGAGCAGTTCTTC
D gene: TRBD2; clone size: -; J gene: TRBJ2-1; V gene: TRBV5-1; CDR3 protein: CASTQTSGTVANEQFF; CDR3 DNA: TGCGCCAGCACCCAGACTAGCGGGACCGTGGCCAATGAGCAGTTCTTC
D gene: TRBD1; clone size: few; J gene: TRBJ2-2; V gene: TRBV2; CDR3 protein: CASGGTGGLGELFF; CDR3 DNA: TGTGCCAGCGGAGGGACAGGGGGCCTCGGGGAGCTGTTTTTT
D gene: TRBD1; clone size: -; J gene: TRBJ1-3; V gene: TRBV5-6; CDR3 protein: CASSFGQGFFSGNTIYF; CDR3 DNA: TGTGCCAGCAGCTTCGGACAGGGGTTTTTCTCTGGAAACACCATATATTTT
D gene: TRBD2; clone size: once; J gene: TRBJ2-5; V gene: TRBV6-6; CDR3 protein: CASSDLKVWGGTQYF; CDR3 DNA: TGTGCCAGCAGTGATCTCAAGGTTTGGGGGGGGACCCAGTACTTC
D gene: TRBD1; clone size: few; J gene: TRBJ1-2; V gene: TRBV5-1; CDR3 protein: CASSVGDRGNVGYGYTF; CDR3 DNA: TGCGCCAGCAGCGTGGGGGACAGGGGCAATGTTGGCTATGGCTACACCTTC
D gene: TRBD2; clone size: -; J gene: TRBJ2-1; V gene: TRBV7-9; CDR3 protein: CASSFTSGFYNEQFF; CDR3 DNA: TGTGCCAGCAGCTTCACTAGCGGCTTCTACAATGAGCAGTTCTTC
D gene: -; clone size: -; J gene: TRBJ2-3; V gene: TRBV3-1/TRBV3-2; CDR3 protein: CASSQRQGTDTQYF; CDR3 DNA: TGTGCCAGCAGCCAACGGCAGGGAACAGATACGCAGTATTTT
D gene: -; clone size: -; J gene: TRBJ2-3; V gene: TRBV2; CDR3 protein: CASRGPSSTDTQYF; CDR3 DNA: TGTGCCAGCAGAGGACCCTCTAGCACAGATACGCAGTATTTT
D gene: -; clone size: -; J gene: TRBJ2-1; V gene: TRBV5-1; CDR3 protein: CASSWTGTGTYNEQFF; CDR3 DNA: TGCGCCAGCAGCTGGACCGGGACGGGAACTTACAATGAGCAGTTCTTC
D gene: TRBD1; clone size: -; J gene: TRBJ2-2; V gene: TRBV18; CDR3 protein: CASSPIGQGAPGELFF; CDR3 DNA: TGTGCCAGCTCACCCATCGGACAGGGGGCGCCCGGGGAGCTGTTTTTT
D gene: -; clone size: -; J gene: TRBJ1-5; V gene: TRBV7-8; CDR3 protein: CASSLDTYSNQPQHF; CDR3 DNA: TGTGCCAGCAGCCTCGACACTTATAGCAATCAGCCCCAGCATTTT
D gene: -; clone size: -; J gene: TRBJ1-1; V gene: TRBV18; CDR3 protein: CASSPFGQENTEAFF; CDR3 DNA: TGTGCCAGCTCACCCTTCGGGCAGGAGAACACTGAAGCTTTCTTT
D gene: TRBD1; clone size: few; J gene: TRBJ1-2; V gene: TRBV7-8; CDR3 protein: CASSLAGTAFGGYTF; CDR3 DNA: TGTGCCAGCAGCTTAGCGGGGACAGCCTTCGGCGGCTACACCTTC
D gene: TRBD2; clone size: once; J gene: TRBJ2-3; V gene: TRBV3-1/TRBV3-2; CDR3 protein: CASSQGVAGARTDTQYF; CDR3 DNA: TGTGCCAGCAGCCAAGGGGTAGCGGGAGCCCGCACAGATACGCAGTATTTT
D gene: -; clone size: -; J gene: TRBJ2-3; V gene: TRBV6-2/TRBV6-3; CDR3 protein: CASSYYYQSTDTQYF; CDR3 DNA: TGTGCCAGCAGTTATTATTATCAGAGCACAGATACGCAGTATTTT
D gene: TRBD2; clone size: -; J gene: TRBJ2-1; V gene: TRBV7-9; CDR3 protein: CASSQSGGSEQFF; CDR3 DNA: TGTGCCAGCAGCCAGAGCGGGGGGTCTGAGCAGTTCTTC
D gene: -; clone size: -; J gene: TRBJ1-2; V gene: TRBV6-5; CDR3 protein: CASSLQGTNYGYTF; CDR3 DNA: TGTGCCAGCAGTCTCCAAGGGACAAACTATGGCTACACCTTC
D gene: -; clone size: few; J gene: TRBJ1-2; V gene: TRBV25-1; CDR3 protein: CASSEALETGHYGYTF; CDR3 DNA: TGTGCCAGCAGCGAGGCCCTCGAAACCGGCCACTATGGCTACACCTTC
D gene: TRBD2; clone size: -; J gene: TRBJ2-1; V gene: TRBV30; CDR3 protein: CAWSVRGLAENEQFF; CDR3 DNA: TGTGCCTGGAGTGTACGGGGACTAGCGGAGAATGAGCAGTTCTTC
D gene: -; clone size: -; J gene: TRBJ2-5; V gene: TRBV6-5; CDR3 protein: CASRDSGAETQYF; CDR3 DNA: TGTGCCAGCAGGGACAGTGGGGCAGAGACCCAGTACTTC
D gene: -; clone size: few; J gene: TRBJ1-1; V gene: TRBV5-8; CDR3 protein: CASSSRVIIATEAFF; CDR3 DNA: TGTGCCAGCAGCTCCAGGGTGATTATAGCCACTGAAGCTTTCTTT
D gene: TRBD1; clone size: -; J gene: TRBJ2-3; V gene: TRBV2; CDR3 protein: CASNAGTETSTDTQYF; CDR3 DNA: TGTGCCAGCAACGCCGGGACAGAAACTAGCACAGATACGCAGTATTTT
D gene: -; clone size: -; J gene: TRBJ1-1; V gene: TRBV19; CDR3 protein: CASRAGGRAFF; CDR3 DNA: TGTGCCAGCCGTGCGGGAGGTAGAGCTTTCTTT
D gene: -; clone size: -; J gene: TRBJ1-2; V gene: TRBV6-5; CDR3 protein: CASSSLLWQETGYTF; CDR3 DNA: TGTGCCAGCAGTTCCTTACTTTGGCAGGAGACTGGCTACACCTTC
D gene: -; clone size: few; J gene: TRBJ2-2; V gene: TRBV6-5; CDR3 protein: CASSYSPVRGELFF; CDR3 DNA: TGTGCCAGCAGTTACTCCCCAGTGCGGGGGGAGCTGTTTTTT
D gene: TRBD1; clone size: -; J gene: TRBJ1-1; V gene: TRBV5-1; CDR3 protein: CASSPTTGYTEAFF; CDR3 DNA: TGCGCCAGCAGCCCTACGACAGGGTACACTGAAGCTTTCTTT
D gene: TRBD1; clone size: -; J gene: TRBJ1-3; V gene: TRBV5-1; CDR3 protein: CASSLNRGLSGNTIYF; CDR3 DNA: TGCGCCAGCAGCTTAAACAGGGGGCTCTCGGGAAACACCATATATTTT
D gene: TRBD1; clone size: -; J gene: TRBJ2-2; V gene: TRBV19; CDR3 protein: CASSRRDRGNTGELFF; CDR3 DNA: TGTGCCAGTAGTAGACGGGACAGGGGGAACACCGGGGAGCTGTTTTTT
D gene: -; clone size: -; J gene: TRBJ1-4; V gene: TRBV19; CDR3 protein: CATCRTAASNEKLFF; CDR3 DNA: TGTGCCACATGTCGGACCGCGGCGTCTAATGAAAAACTGTTTTTT
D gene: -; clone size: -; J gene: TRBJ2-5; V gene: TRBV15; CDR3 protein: CATSRDPSGTETQYF; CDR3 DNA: TGTGCCACCAGCAGAGATCCCTCCGGTACAGAGACCCAGTACTTC
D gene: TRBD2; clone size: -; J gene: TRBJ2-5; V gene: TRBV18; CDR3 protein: CASSPTSGDETQYF; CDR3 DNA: TGTGCCAGCTCACCGACTAGCGGGGATGAGACCCAGTACTTC
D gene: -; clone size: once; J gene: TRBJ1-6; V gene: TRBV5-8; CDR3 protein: CANSLSKGVTNSPLHF; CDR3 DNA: TGTGCCAACAGCTTGTCGAAGGGCGTCACGAATTCACCCCTCCACTTT
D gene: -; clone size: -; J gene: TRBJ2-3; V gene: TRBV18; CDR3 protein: CASLRTDGWTDTQYF; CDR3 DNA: TGTGCCAGCTTACGGACTGATGGATGGACAGATACGCAGTATTTT
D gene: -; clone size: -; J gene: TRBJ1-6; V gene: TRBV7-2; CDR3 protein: CASSSQGLYNSPLHF; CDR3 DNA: TGTGCCAGCAGCTCTCAGGGCCTCTATAATTCACCCCTCCACTTT
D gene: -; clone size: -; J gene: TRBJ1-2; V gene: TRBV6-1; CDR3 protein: CASSENQNYGYTF; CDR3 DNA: TGTGCCAGCAGTGAAAACCAAAACTATGGCTACACCTTC
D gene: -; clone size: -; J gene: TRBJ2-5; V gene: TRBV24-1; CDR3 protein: CATSETTGRETQYF; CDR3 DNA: TGTGCCACCAGTGAAACGACAGGCAGAGAGACCCAGTACTTC
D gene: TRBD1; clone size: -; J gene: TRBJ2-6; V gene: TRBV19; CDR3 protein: CASSWTGSGANVLTF; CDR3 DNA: TGTGCCAGTAGTTGGACAGGGTCTGGGGCCAACGTCCTGACTTTC
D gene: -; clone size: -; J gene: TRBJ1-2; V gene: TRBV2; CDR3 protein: CASSVVGTNYGYTF; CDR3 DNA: TGTGCCAGCAGTGTCGTAGGGACTAACTATGGCTACACCTTC
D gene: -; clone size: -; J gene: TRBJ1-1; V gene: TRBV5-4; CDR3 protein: CASSHSRVLGDTEAFF; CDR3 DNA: TGTGCCAGCAGCCACTCGAGGGTATTGGGAGACACTGAAGCTTTCTTT
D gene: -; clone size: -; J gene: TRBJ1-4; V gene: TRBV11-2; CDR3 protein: CASSRGANEKLFF; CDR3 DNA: TGTGCCAGCTCTCGGGGGGCTAATGAAAAACTGTTTTTT
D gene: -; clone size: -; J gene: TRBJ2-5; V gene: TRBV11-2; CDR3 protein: CASSLDLGETQYF; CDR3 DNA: TGTGCCAGCAGCTTAGACCTAGGGGAGACCCAGTACTTC
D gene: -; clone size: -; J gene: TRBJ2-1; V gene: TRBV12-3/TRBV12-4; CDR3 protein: CASSLRSTQFF; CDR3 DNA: TGTGCCAGCAGTTTAAGGTCAACGCAGTTCTTC
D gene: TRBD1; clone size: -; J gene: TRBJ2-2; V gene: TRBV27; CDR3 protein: CASRDRGPNTGELFF; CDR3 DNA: TGTGCCAGCAGGGACAGGGGCCCGAACACCGGGGAGCTGTTTTTT
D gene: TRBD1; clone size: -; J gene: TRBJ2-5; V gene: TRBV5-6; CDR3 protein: CASSSYGTGGVQETQYF; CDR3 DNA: TGTGCCAGCAGCTCCTACGGGACAGGGGGCGTCCAAGAGACCCAGTACTTC
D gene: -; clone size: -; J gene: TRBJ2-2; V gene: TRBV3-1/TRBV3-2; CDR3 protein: CASSQVAGWWTGELFF; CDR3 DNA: TGTGCCAGCAGCCAAGTGGCAGGGTGGTGGACCGGGGAGCTGTTTTTT
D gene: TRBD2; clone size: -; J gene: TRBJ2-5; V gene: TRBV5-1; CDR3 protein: CASSFPGTSGGAVGTQYF; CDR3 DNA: TGCGCCAGCAGCTTTCCCGGGACTAGCGGGGGGGCGGTCGGGACCCAGTACTTC
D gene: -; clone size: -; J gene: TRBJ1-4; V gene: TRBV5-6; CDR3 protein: CASSVGATNEKLFF; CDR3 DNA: TGTGCCAGCAGCGTAGGGGCAACTAATGAAAAACTGTTTTTT